This T cell receptor beta chain was captured in a study of T cells in Graves' hyperthyroidism and ophthalmopathy. Germline loops: CDR1 SGHTA, CDR2 FQGNSA. The CDR3 consists of 14 residues. Concerning this clonotype: A much larger clonotype is one base distant, so this may be a read error.

Amplification of TCR beta CDR3 regions used RNA as the template. Carried out on the TCR CDR3, a first-round RT-PCR used the HTBI primer set. MiXCR, applied by TCRdb to the multiplex PCR reads, yields one record per CDR3 protein. Of about 640,000 distinct CDR3 sequences listed, about 20% were seen once; the top ten hold approximately 30%. This clonotype originated in a man between 25 and 39 years old with Graves' ophthalmopathy. The sequenced sample was blood. The chain combines TRBV7-2 with TRBJ1-5; D unclear. DNA of the CDR3: TGTGCCAGCAGCTTAGAAGGTCTAGAGAAGCCCCGGCATTTT. This encodes CASSLEGLEKPRHF.